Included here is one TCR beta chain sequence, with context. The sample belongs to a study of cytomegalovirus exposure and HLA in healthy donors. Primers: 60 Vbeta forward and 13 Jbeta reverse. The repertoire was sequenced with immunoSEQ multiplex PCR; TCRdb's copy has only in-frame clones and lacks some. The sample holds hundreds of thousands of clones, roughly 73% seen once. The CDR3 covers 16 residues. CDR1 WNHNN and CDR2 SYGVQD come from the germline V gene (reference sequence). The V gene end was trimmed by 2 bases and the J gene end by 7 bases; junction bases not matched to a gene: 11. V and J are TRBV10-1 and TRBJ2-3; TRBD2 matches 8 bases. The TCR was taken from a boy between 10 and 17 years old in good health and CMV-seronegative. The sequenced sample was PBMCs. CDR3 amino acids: CASSEPRRGGTYTQYF. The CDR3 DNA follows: TGCGCCAGCAGTGAGCCTCGACGCGGGGGGACGTATACGCAGTATTTT.